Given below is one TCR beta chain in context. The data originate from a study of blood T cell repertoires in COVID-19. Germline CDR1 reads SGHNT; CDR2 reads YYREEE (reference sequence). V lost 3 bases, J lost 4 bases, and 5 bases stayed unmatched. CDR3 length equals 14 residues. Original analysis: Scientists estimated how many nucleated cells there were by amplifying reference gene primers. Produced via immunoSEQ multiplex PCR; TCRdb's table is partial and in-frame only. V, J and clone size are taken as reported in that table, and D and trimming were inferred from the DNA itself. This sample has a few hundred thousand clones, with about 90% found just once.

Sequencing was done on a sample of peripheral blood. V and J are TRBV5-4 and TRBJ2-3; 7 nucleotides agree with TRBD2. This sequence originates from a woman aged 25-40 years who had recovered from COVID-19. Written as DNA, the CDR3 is TGTGCCAGCAGCTCCGCGGGAGTGGCAGATACGCAGTATTTT. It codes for CASSSAGVADTQYF. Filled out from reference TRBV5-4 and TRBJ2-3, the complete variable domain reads ETGVTQSPTHLIKTRGQQVTLRCSSQSGHNTVSWYQQALGQGPQFIFQYYREEENGRGNFPPRFSGLQFPNYSSELNVNALELDDSALYLCASSSAGVADTQYFGPGTRLTVL.